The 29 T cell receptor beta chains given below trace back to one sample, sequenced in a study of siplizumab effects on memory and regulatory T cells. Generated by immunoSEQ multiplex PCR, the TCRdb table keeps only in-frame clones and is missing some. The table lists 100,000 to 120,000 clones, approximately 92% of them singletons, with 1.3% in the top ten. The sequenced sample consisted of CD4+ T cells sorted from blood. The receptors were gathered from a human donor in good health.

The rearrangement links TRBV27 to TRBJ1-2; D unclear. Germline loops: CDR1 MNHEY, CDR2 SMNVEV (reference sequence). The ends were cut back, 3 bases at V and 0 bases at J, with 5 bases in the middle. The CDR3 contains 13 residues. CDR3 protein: CASSFQANYGYTF. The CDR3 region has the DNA TGTGCCAGCAGTTTTCAGGCTAACTATGGCTACACCTTC.

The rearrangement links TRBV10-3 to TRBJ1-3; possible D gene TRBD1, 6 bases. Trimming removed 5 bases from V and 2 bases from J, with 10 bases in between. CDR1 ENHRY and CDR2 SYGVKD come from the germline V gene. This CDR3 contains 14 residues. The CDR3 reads CAISQGMTGNTIYF. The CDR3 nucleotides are TGTGCCATCAGTCAGGGGATGACTGGAAACACCATATATTTT.

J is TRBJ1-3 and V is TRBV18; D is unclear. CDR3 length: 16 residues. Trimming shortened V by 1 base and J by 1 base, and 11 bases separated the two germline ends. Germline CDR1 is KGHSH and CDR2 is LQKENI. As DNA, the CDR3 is TGTGCCAGCTCACCACAGGATCCGGTATCTGGAAACACCATATATTTT. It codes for CASSPQDPVSGNTIYF.

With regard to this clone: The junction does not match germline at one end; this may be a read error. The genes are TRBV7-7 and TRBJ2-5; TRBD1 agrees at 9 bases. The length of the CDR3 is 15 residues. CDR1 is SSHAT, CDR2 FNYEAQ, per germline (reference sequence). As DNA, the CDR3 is TGTGCTAGCAGCACCGGGACAGGGTACCAAGAGACCCAGTACTTC. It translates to CASSTGTGYQETQYF.

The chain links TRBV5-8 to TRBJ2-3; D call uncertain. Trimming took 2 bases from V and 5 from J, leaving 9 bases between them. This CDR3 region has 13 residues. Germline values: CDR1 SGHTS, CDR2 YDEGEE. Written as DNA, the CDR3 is TGTGCCAGCAGCTTCCAGAGTAGAGATACGCAGTATTTT. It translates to CASSFQSRDTQYF.

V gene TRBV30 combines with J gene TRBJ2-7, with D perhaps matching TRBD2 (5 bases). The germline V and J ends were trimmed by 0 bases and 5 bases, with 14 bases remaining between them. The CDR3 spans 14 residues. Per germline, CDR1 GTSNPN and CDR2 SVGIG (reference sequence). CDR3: CAWSVISGYNEQYF. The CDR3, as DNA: TGTGCCTGGAGTGTAATCTCGGGGTACAACGAGCAGTACTTC.

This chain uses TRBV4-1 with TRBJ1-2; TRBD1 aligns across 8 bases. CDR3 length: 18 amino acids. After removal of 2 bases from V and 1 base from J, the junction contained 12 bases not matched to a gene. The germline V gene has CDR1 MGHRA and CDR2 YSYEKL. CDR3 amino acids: CASSQPNRRDRLNYGYTF. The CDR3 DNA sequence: TGCGCCAGCAGCCAACCAAACCGGCGGGACAGGCTTAACTATGGCTACACCTTC.

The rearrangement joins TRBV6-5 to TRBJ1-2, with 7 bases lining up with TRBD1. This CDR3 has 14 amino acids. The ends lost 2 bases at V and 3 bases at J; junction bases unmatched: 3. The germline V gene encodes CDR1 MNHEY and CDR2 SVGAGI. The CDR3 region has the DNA TGTGCCAGCAGTTACGGAGGGGGCGACTATGGCTACACCTTC. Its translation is CASSYGGGDYGYTF.

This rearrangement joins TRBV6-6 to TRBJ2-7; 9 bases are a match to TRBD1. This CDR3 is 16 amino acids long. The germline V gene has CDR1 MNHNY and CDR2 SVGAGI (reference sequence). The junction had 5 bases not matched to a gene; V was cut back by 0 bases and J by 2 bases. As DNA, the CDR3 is TGTGCCAGCAGTTACTCGGGACAGGGAATCCCCTACGAGCAGTACTTC. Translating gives CASSYSGQGIPYEQYF.

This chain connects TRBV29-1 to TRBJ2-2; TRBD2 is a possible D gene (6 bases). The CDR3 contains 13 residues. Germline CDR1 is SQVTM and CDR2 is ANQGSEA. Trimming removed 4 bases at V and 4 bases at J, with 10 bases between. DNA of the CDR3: TGCAGCGTTGGAATAGCGGCCACCGGGGAGCTGTTTTTT. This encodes CSVGIAATGELFF.

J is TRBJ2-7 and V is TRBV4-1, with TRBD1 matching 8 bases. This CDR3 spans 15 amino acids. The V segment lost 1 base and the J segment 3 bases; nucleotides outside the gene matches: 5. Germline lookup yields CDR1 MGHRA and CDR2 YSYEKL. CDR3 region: CASSQGRGQVYEQYF. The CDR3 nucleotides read TGCGCCAGCAGCCAAGGTAGGGGACAGGTCTACGAGCAGTACTTC.

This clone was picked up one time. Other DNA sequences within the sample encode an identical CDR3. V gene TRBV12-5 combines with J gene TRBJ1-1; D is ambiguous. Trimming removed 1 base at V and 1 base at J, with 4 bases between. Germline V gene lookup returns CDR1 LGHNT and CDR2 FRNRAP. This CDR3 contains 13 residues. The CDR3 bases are TGTGCTAGTGGTTTGGAAGAGAACACTGAAGCTTTCTTT. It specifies CASGLEENTEAFF.

The chain's CDR3 is CASRTPGRSYNEQFF. The CDR3 DNA reads as TGTGCCAGCAGGACCCCGGGCCGCTCCTACAATGAGCAGTTCTTC. This chain connects TRBV6-5 to TRBJ2-1; no clear D gene. The germline CDR1 and CDR2 sequences are MNHEY and SVGAGI. The CDR3 spans 15 residues. With 6 bases removed from V and 0 bases from J, the gap between germline ends came to 12 bases.

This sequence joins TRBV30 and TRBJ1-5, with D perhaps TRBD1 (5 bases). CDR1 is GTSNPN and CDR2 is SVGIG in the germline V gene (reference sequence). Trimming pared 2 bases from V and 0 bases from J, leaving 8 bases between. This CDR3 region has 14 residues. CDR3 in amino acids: CAWSPGNSNQPQHF. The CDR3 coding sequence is TGTGCCTGGAGTCCAGGGAATAGCAATCAGCCCCAGCATTTT.

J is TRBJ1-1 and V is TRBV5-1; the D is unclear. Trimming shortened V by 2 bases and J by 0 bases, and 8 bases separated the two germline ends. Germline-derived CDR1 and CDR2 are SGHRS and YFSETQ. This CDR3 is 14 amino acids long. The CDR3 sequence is CASSLTVLNTEAFF. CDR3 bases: TGCGCCAGCAGCTTAACCGTATTGAACACTGAAGCTTTCTTT.

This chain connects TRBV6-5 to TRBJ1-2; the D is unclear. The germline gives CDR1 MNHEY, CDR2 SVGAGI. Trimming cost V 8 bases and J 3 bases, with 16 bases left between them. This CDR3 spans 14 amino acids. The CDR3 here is CASHKLGKDYGYTF. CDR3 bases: TGTGCCAGCCACAAGTTGGGGAAGGACTATGGCTACACCTTC.

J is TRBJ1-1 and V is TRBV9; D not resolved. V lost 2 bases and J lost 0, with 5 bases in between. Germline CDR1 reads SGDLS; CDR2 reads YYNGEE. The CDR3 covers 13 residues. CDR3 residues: CASSVDLNTEAFF. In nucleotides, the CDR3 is TGTGCCAGCAGCGTCGATTTGAACACTGAAGCTTTCTTT.

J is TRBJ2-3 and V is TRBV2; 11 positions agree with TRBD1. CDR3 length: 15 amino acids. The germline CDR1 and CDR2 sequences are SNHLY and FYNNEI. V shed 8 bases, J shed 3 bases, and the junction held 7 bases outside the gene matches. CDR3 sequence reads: CASCKGQGVTDTQYF. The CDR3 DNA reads TGTGCCAGCTGTAAGGGACAGGGGGTGACAGATACGCAGTATTTT.

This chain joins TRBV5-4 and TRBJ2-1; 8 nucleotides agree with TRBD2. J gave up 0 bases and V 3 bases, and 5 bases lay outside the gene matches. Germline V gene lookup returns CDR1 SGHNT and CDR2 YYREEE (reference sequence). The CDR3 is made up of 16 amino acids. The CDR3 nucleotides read TGTGCCAGCAGCTCCTACAGCGGGGGCTCCTACAATGAGCAGTTCTTC. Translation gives CASSSYSGGSYNEQFF.

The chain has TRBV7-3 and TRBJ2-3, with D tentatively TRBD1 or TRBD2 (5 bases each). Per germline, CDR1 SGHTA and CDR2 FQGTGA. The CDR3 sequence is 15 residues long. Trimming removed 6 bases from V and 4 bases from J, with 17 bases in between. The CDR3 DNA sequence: TGTGCCAGCAGTTTTGGGACCCTATGGTCAGATACGCAGTATTTT. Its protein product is CASSFGTLWSDTQYF.

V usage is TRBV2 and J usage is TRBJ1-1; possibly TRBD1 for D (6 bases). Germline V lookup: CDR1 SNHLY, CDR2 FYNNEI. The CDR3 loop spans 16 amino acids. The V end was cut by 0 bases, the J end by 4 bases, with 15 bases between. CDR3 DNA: TGTGCCAGCAGTGAAGCGCTTCTGGGGGGGCCCACTGAAGCTTTCTTT. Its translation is CASSEALLGGPTEAFF.

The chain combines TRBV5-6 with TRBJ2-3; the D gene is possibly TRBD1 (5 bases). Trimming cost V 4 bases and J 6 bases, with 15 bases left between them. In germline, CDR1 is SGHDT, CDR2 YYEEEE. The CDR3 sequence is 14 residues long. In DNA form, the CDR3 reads TGTGCCAGCAGCCCCGCGGCAGGGCGGGATACGCAGTATTTT. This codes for CASSPAAGRDTQYF.

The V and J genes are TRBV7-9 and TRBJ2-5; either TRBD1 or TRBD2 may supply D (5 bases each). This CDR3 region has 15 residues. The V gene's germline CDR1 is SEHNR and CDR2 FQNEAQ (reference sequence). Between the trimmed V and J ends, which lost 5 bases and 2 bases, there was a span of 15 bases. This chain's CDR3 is CASSLPLAGQETQYF. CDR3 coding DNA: TGTGCCAGCAGCCTTCCCCTAGCAGGGCAAGAGACCCAGTACTTC.

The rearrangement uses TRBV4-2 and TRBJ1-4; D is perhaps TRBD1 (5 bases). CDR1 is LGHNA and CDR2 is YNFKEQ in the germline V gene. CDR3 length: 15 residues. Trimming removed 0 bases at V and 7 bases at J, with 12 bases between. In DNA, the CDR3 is TGTGCCAGCAGCCAAGATCGGGGGAGCGGTGAAAAACTGTTTTTT. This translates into CASSQDRGSGEKLFF.

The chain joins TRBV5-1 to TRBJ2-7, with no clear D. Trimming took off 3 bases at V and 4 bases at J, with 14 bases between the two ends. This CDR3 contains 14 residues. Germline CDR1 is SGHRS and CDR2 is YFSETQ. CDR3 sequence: CASSSGSPPYEQYF. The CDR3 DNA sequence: TGCGCCAGCAGCTCCGGGTCCCCCCCGTACGAGCAGTACTTC. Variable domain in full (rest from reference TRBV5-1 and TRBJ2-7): KAGVTQTPRYLIKTRGQQVTLSCSPISGHRSVSWYQQTPGQGLQFLFEYFSETQRNKGNFPGRFSGRQFSNSRSEMNVSTLELGDSALYLCASSSGSPPYEQYFGPGTRLTVT.

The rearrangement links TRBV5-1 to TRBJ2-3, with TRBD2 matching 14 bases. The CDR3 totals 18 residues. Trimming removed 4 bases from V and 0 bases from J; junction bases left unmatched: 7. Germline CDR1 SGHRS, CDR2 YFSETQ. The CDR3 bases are TGCGCCAGCAGCCAATCCGGGACTAGCGGGGGAAGCACAGATACGCAGTATTTT. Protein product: CASSQSGTSGGSTDTQYF.

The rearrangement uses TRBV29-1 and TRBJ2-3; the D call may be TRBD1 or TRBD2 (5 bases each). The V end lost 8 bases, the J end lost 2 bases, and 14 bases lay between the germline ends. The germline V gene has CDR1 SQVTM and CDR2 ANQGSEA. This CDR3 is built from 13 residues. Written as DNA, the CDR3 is TGCAGCCCCTCCGGGGCCCTCACAGATACGCAGTATTTT. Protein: CSPSGALTDTQYF.

CDR3 region: CASSPSYYEQYF. CDR3 bases: TGTGCCAGCAGTCCTTCTTACTACGAGCAGTACTTC. The chain couples TRBV2 to TRBJ2-7; D not resolved. CDR1 and CDR2 (germline): SNHLY, FYNNEI. With 5 bases removed from V and 3 bases from J, the gap between germline ends came to 8 bases. This CDR3 has 12 residues.

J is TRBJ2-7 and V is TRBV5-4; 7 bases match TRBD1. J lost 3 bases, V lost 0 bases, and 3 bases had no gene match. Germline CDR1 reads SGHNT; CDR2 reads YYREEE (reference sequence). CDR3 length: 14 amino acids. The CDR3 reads CASSLDRGVYEQYF. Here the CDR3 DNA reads TGTGCCAGCAGCTTGGACAGGGGAGTCTACGAGCAGTACTTC. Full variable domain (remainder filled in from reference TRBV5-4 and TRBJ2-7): ETGVTQSPTHLIKTRGQQVTLRCSSQSGHNTVSWYQQALGQGPQFIFQYYREEENGRGNFPPRFSGLQFPNYSSELNVNALELDDSALYLCASSLDRGVYEQYFGPGTRLTVT.